This TCR beta chain was documented in a study of PD-1 blockade in classical Hodgkin lymphoma. This clone was counted a single time. The antigen remains unidentified. The CDR3 totals 14 residues. CDR1 MNHEY and CDR2 SVGAGI come from the germline V gene. The ends were cut back, 5 bases at V and 3 bases at J, with 14 bases in the middle. The repertoire was sequenced with immunoSEQ multiplex PCR; TCRdb's copy has only in-frame clones and lacks some. The data show 7,300 or so clones, with roughly 77% seen just once and roughly a third held by the top ten. The time point: cycle 4 day 1 (C4D1), after less than 7 weeks of nivolumab. Each patient's relapse followed autologous stem cell transplantation, and brentuximab vedotin exposure varied. The CD8+ T cells came from thawed PBMCs through magnetic negative selection. Whole-study results and caveats: Baseline TCR diversity was reportedly lower in newly diagnosed patients than healthy donors. Before treatment, complete responders showed about the same diversity as newly diagnosed patients.

The chain is built from TRBV6-5 and TRBJ2-7; TRBD1 is a possible D gene (6 bases). The receptor comes from a human donor with classical Hodgkin lymphoma. Sequenced here: CD8+ T cells from blood, sampled before the fourth cycle of nivolumab. CDR3 amino acids: CASSTRDTNYEQYF. The CDR3 coding sequence is TGTGCCAGCAGTACCCGGGACACGAACTACGAGCAGTACTTC.